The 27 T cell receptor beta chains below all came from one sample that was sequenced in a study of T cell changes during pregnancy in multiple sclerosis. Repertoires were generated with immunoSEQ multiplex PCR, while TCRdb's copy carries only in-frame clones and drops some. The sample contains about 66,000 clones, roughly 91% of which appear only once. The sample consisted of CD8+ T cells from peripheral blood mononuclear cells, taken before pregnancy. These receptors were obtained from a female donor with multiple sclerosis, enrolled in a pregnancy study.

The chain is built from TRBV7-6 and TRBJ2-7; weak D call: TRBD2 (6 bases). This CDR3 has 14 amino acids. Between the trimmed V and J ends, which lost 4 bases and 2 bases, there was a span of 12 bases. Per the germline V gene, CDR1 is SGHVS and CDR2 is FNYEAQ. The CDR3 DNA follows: TGTGCCAGCAGCTCCGGACCGGGAGCCTACGAGCAGTACTTC. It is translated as CASSSGPGAYEQYF.

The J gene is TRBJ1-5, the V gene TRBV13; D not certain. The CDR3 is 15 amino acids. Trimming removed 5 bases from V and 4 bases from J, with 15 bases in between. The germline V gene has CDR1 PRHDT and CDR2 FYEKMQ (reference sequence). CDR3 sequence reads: CASSLGTEYNQPQHF. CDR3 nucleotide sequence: TGTGCCAGCAGCCTGGGCACAGAGTATAATCAGCCCCAGCATTTT.

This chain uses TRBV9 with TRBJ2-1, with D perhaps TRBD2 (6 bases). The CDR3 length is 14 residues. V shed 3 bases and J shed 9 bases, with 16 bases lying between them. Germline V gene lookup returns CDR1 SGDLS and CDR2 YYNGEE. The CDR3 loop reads CASSGTSSGPEQFF. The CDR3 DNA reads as TGTGCCAGCAGCGGCACCAGCAGCGGGCCTGAGCAGTTCTTC.

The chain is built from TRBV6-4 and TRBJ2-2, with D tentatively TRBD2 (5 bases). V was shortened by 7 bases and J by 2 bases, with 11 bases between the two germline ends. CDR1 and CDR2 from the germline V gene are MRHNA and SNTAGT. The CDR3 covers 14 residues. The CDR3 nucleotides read TGTGCCAGCATAGTTCGGGGAAACACCGGGGAGCTGTTTTTT. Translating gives CASIVRGNTGELFF.

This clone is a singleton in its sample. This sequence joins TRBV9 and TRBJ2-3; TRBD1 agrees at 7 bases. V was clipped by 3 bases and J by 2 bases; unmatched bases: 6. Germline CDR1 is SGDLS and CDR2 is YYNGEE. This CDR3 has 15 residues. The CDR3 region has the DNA TGTGCCAGCAGCGGAAGACAGGGTGACACAGATACGCAGTATTTT. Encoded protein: CASSGRQGDTDTQYF.

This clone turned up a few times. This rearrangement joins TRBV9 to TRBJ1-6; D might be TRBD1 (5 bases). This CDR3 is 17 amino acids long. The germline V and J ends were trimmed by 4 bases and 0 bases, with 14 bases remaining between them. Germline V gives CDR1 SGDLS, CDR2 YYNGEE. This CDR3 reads CASSPPTESSYNSPLHF. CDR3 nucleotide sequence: TGTGCCAGCAGCCCACCGACAGAGAGCTCCTATAATTCACCCCTCCACTTT.

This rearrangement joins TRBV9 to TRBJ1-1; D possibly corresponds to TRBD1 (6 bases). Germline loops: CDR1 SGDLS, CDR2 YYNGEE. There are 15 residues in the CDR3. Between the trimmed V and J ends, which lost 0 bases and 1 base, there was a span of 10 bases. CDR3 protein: CASSVGQGTNTEAFF. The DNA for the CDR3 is TGTGCCAGCAGCGTAGGGCAGGGGACGAACACTGAAGCTTTCTTT. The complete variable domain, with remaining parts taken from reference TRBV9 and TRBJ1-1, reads DSGVTQTPKHLITATGQRVTLRCSPRSGDLSVYWYQQSLDQGLQFLIQYYNGEERAKGNILERFSAQQFPDLHSELNLSSLELGDSALYFCASSVGQGTNTEAFFGQGTRLTVV.

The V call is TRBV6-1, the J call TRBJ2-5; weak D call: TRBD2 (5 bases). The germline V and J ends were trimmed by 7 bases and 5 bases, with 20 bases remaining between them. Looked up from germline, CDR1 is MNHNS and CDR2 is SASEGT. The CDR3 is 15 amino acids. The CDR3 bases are TGTGCCAGCAACGGAAAAGTTAAGAGGGATGAGACCCAGTACTTC. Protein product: CASNGKVKRDETQYF.

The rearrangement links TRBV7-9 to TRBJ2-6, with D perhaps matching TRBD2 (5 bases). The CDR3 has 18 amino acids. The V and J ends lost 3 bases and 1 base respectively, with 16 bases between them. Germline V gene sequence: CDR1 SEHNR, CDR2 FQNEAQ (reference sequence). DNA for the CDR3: TGTGCCAGCAGCTTTCACCTTCAAGAGGGTTCTGGGGCCAACGTCCTGACTTTC. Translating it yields CASSFHLQEGSGANVLTF.

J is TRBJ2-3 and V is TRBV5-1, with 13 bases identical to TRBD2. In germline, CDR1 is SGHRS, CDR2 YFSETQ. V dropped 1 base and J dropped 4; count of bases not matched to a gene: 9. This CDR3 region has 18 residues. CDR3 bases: TGCGCCAGCAGCTTGTCCCGGCCTGGACTAGCGGGGGCAGATACGCAGTATTTT. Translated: CASSLSRPGLAGADTQYF. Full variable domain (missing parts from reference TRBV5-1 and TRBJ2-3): KAGVTQTPRYLIKTRGQQVTLSCSPISGHRSVSWYQQTPGQGLQFLFEYFSETQRNKGNFPGRFSGRQFSNSRSEMNVSTLELGDSALYLCASSLSRPGLAGADTQYFGPGTRLTVL.

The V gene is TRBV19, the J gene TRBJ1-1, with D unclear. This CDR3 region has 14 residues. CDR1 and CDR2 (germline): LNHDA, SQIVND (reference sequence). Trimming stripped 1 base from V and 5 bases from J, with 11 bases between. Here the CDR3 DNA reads TGTGCCAGTAGTATAGGACCCACGGGGACTGAAGCTTTCTTT. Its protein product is CASSIGPTGTEAFF.

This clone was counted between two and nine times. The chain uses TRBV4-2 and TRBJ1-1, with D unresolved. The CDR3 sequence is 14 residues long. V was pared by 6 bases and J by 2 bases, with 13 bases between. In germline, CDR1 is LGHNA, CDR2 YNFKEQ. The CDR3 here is CASRLLAVNTEAFF. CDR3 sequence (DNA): TGTGCCAGCAGGCTTTTGGCTGTCAACACTGAAGCTTTCTTT.

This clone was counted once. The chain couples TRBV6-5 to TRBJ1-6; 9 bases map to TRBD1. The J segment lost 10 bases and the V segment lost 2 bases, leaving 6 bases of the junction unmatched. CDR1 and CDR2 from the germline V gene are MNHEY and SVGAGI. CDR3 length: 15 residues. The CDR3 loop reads CASSYGGQGASPLHF. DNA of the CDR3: TGTGCCAGCAGTTACGGGGGACAGGGAGCCTCACCCCTCCACTTT.

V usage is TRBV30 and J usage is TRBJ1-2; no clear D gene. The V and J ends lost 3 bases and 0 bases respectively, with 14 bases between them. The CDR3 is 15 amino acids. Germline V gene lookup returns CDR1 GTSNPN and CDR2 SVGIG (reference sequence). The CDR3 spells CAWSRRESSNYGYTF. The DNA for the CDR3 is TGTGCCTGGAGCCGGAGGGAGAGTTCTAACTATGGCTACACCTTC.

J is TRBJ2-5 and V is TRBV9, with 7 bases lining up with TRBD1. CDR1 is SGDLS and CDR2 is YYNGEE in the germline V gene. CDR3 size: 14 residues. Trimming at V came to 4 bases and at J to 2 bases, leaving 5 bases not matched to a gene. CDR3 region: CASSPGTAQETQYF. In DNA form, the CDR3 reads TGTGCCAGCAGCCCTGGGACAGCTCAAGAGACCCAGTACTTC.

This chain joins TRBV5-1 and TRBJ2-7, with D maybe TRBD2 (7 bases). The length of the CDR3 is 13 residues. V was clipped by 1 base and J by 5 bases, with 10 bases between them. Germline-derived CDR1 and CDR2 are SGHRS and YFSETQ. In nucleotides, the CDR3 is TGCGCCAGCAGCTTGTGGGGGGGCCACGAGCAGTACTTC. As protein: CASSLWGGHEQYF.

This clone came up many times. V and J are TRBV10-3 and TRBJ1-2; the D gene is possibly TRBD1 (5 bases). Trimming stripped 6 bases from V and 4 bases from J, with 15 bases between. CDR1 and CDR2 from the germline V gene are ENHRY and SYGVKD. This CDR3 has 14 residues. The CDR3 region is CAISQGNTIYGYTF. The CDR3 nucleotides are TGTGCCATCAGCCAGGGTAACACCATCTATGGCTACACCTTC.

The CDR3 nucleotides read TGTGCCAGCAGCCCCCCACTAGCGGGGGGGACCCAGTACTTC. It specifies CASSPPLAGGTQYF. The chain carries TRBV13 and TRBJ2-5; 12 positions agree with TRBD2. Looked up from germline, CDR1 is PRHDT and CDR2 is FYEKMQ (reference sequence). With V trimmed by 5 bases and J by 7 bases, 5 bases remained unmatched. The CDR3 totals 14 residues. Full variable domain (rest looked up from reference TRBV13 and TRBJ2-5): AAGVIQSPRHLIKEKRETATLKCYPIPRHDTVYWYQQGPGQDPQFLISFYEKMQSDKGSIPDRFSAQQFSDYHSELNMSSLELGDSALYFCASSPPLAGGTQYFGPGTRLLVL.

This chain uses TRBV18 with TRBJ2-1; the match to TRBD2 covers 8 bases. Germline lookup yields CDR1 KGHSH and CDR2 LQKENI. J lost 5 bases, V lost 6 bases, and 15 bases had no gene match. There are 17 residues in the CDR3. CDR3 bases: TGTGCCAGCTCGCGCCCTCCGGGGGGGCCGAATAACAATGAGCAGTTCTTC. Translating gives CASSRPPGGPNNNEQFF.

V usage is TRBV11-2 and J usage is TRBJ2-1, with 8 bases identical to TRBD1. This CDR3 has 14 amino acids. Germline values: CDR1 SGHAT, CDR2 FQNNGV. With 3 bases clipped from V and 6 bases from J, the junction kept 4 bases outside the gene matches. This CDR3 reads CASSFGQGRNEQFF. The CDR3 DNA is TGTGCCAGCAGCTTCGGACAGGGACGCAATGAGCAGTTCTTC.

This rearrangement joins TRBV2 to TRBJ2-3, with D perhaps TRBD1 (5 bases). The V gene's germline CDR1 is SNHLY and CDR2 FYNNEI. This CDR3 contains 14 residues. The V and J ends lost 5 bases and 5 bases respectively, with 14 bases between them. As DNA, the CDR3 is TGTGCCAGCAGTCCACCAGGGTCCGAAGATACGCAGTATTTT. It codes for CASSPPGSEDTQYF.

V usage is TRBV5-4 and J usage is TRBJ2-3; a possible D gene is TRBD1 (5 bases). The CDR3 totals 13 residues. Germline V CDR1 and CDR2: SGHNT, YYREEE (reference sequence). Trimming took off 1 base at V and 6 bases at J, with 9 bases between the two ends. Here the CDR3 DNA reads TGTGCCAGCAGCTTGTGGGGCTCGGATACGCAGTATTTT. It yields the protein CASSLWGSDTQYF.

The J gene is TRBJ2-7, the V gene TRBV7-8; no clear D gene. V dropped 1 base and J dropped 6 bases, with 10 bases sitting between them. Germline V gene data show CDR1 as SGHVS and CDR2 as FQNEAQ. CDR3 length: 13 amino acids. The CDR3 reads CASSLERLPEQYF. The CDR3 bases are TGTGCCAGCAGCTTAGAACGACTCCCCGAGCAGTACTTC.

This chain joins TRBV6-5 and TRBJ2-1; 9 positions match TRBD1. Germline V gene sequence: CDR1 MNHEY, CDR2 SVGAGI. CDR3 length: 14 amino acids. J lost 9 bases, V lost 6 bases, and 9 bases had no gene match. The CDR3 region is CASRQRDRAREQFF. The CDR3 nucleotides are TGTGCCAGCAGACAGCGGGACAGGGCGCGTGAGCAGTTCTTC.

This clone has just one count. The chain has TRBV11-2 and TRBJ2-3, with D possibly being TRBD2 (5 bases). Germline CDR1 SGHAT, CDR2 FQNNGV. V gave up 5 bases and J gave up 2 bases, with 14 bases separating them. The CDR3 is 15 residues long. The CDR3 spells CASSLGAEFTDTQYF. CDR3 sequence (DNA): TGTGCCAGCAGCCTCGGAGCGGAGTTCACAGATACGCAGTATTTT.

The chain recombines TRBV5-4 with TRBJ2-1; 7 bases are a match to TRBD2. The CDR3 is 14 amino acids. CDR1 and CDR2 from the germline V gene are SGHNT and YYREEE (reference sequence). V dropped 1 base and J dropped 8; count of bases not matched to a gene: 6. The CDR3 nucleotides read TGTGCCAGCAGCTTGTTCGGGACTATGGATGAGCAGTTCTTC. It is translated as CASSLFGTMDEQFF.

Here the CDR3 DNA reads TGTGCCAGTAGTTTCGGAGCCTCCTACGAGCAGTACTTC. Encoded protein: CASSFGASYEQYF. This chain joins TRBV19 and TRBJ2-7; D gene unclear. The germline gives CDR1 LNHDA, CDR2 SQIVND (reference sequence). The CDR3 has 13 amino acids. The germline V and J ends were trimmed by 5 bases and 0 bases, with 8 bases remaining between them. The whole variable domain, remainder taken from reference TRBV19 and TRBJ2-7, is DGGITQSPKYLFRKEGQNVTLSCEQNLNHDAMYWYRQDPGQGLRLIYYSQIVNDFQKGDIAEGYSVSREKKESFPLTVTSAQKNPTAFYLCASSFGASYEQYFGPGTRLTVT.